The 31 T cell receptor beta chains below all came from one sample that was sequenced in a study of blood T cell repertoires in COVID-19. This table comes from immunoSEQ multiplex PCR, and its TCRdb copy is limited to in-frame clones, with some not included. The sample lists roughly 220,000 clones; 70% to 90% were seen once. Material for sequencing was PBMCs or T cells enriched from blood (not recorded which). Receptors were obtained from a woman in her thirties or forties with acute COVID-19.

The chain carries TRBV7-2 and TRBJ2-5; a possible D gene is TRBD1 (5 bases). Germline V lookup: CDR1 SGHTA, CDR2 FQGNSA. The CDR3 is 17 residues long. Deletions cut 5 bases from V and 0 bases from J, with 19 bases between. CDR3 loop: CASSPRTRRLYQETQYF. The CDR3 DNA reads as TGTGCCAGCAGCCCCCGGACAAGGCGCTTATACCAAGAGACCCAGTACTTC.

The J gene is TRBJ2-3, the V gene TRBV28, with 7 bases that match TRBD1. Trimming at V came to 5 bases and at J to 4 bases, leaving 3 bases not matched to a gene. Germline V CDR1 and CDR2: MDHEN, SYDVKM. The CDR3 has 13 amino acids. The CDR3 loop reads CASSADRADTQYF. The DNA of the CDR3 is TGTGCCAGCAGTGCCGACAGGGCAGATACGCAGTATTTT.

The rearrangement joins TRBV6-1 to TRBJ2-7; D gene uncertain. CDR1 MNHNS and CDR2 SASEGT come from the germline V gene. This CDR3 has 15 residues. V lost 2 bases, J lost 0 bases, and 11 bases lay in between. CDR3 bases: TGTGCCAGCAGTGAACTTGGCACCCGCTCCTACGAGCAGTACTTC. The encoded protein is CASSELGTRSYEQYF.

V is TRBV6-2 or TRBV6-3 and J is TRBJ2-1; D remains ambiguous. This CDR3 has 14 amino acids. V was shortened by 6 bases and J by 0 bases, with 9 bases between the two germline ends. CDR1 and CDR2 (germline): MNHEY, SVGEGT. The CDR3 region is CASSLPSSYNEQFF. Here the CDR3 DNA reads TGTGCCAGCAGCCTCCCCAGCTCCTACAATGAGCAGTTCTTC.

This chain links TRBV4-1 with TRBJ1-1, with 8 bases fitting TRBD1. Germline CDR1 and CDR2: MGHRA and YSYEKL. The CDR3 is 18 amino acids. J lost 2 bases, V lost 3 bases, and 14 bases had no gene match. The CDR3 reads CASSQQAGGAGANTEAFF. CDR3 DNA sequence: TGCGCCAGCAGCCAGCAAGCAGGGGGCGCGGGGGCAAACACTGAAGCTTTCTTT.

The chain joins TRBV5-1 to TRBJ2-3, with TRBD2 matching 9 bases. J was trimmed by 0 bases and V by 4 bases; bases with no gene match: 9. Germline values: CDR1 SGHRS, CDR2 YFSETQ. There are 17 residues in the CDR3. The CDR3 sequence is CASSRVRGRASTDTQYF. The CDR3 DNA reads TGCGCCAGCAGCCGAGTCCGCGGGAGGGCCAGCACAGATACGCAGTATTTT.

The chain joins TRBV3-1 (or the pseudogene TRBV3-2) to TRBJ2-7; D might be TRBD2 (5 bases). This CDR3 is 17 amino acids long. From germline, CDR1 is LGHDT and CDR2 YNNKEL (reference sequence). V shed 0 bases and J shed 0 bases, with 15 bases lying between them. The CDR3 protein is CASSQDHGVLSSYEQYF. CDR3 DNA sequence: TGTGCCAGCAGCCAAGATCACGGGGTTTTAAGCTCCTACGAGCAGTACTTC.

DNA of the CDR3: TGTGCCAGTTCGAGGGAGGGCCCCACCGGGGAGCTGTTTTTT. It codes for CASSREGPTGELFF. The chain has TRBV11-2 and TRBJ2-2, with 7 bases identical to TRBD2. This CDR3 comprises 14 residues. The germline CDR1 and CDR2 sequences are SGHAT and FQNNGV. J gave up 4 bases and V 9 bases, and 8 bases lay outside the gene matches.

The chain is built from TRBV6-5 and TRBJ2-3; D unclear. CDR1 and CDR2 from the germline V gene are MNHEY and SVGAGI. V lost 4 bases to trimming and J lost 0 bases, with 14 bases between them. This CDR3 comprises 16 residues. The DNA for the CDR3 is TGTGCCAGCAGTTTCGGAGTACCCTCTAGCACAGATACGCAGTATTTT. This encodes CASSFGVPSSTDTQYF.

V and J are TRBV3-1 (or the pseudogene TRBV3-2) and TRBJ1-1; 8 bases match TRBD1. Germline lookup yields CDR1 LGHDT and CDR2 YNNKEL (reference sequence). The CDR3 has 14 amino acids. The ends lost 1 base at V and 8 bases at J; junction bases unmatched: 6. CDR3 DNA sequence: TGTGCCAGCAGCCAAGGATCCCAGGGGGCCGAAGCTTTCTTT. It translates to CASSQGSQGAEAFF.

This clone appeared many times. The V gene is TRBV28, the J gene TRBJ1-5; 7 nucleotides line up with TRBD1. Trimming at V came to 6 bases and at J to 4 bases, leaving 9 bases not matched to a gene. The CDR3 is 15 amino acids. CDR1 is MDHEN and CDR2 is SYDVKM in the germline V gene. CDR3 DNA: TGTGCCAGCAGCCGGACAGGACGAAGGAATCAGCCCCAGCATTTT. Its translation: CASSRTGRRNQPQHF. The full variable domain, completed using reference TRBV28 and TRBJ1-5, is DVKVTQSSRYLVKRTGEKVFLECVQDMDHENMFWYRQDPGLGLRLIYFSYDVKMKEKGDIPEGYSVSREKKERFSLILESASTNQTSMYLCASSRTGRRNQPQHFGDGTRLSIL.

This sequence joins TRBV3-1 (or the pseudogene TRBV3-2) and TRBJ2-7; 7 bases map to TRBD1. V lost 4 bases, J lost 0 bases, and 6 bases stayed unmatched. The CDR3 consists of 15 residues. Germline lookup yields CDR1 LGHDT and CDR2 YNNKEL (reference sequence). The CDR3 loop is CASSPNRGRSYEQYF. CDR3 nucleotide sequence: TGTGCCAGCAGCCCCAACAGGGGACGCTCCTACGAGCAGTACTTC.

This rearrangement joins TRBV18 to TRBJ1-1; D unclear. Germline V gene data show CDR1 as KGHSH and CDR2 as LQKENI. CDR3 length: 14 amino acids. V lost 3 bases and J 1 base, leaving 9 bases between the germline ends. The CDR3 nucleotides read TGTGCCAGCTCACCCAGCGCTGGGAACACTGAAGCTTTCTTT. Protein product: CASSPSAGNTEAFF.

The chain uses TRBV11-3 and TRBJ2-3, with 8 nucleotides matching TRBD1. Germline V gives CDR1 SGHNT, CDR2 YENEEA. V trimming: 0 bases; J trimming: 6 bases; junction bases outside the gene matches: 8. This CDR3 contains 16 residues. The CDR3, as DNA: TGTGCCAGCAGCTTAGACGGCACAGGGGGGTTGGATACGCAGTATTTT. This sequence encodes CASSLDGTGGLDTQYF.

The chain couples TRBV5-1 to TRBJ2-7, with 8 bases fitting TRBD2. The trim removed 2 bases at V and 2 bases at J, leaving 3 bases unmatched. The CDR3 totals 14 residues. Germline CDR1 reads SGHRS; CDR2 reads YFSETQ. DNA for the CDR3: TGCGCCAGCAGCTTTAGCGGGGAGACCTACGAGCAGTACTTC. This sequence encodes CASSFSGETYEQYF.

This clone was recorded a few times. The rearrangement uses TRBV24-1 and TRBJ1-2; D is undetermined. The length of the CDR3 is 10 residues. Deletions cut 9 bases from V and 7 bases from J, with 8 bases between. Germline V CDR1 and CDR2: KGHDR, SFDVKD. The CDR3 DNA reads TGTGCCACCGACTCTTCTGGCTACACCTTC. Its translation is CATDSSGYTF.

The chain couples TRBV3-1 (or the pseudogene TRBV3-2) to TRBJ1-2, with D unresolved. The CDR3 is made up of 13 amino acids. V was pared by 2 bases and J by 2 bases, with 6 bases between. Germline V gene data show CDR1 as LGHDT and CDR2 as YNNKEL (reference sequence). DNA for the CDR3: TGTGCCAGCAGCCAAAACGGGAACTATGGCTACACCTTC. Its translation is CASSQNGNYGYTF.

J is TRBJ2-5 and V is TRBV14; D gene ambiguous. V shed 4 bases and J shed 1 base, with 10 bases lying between them. CDR1 SGHDN and CDR2 FVKESK come from the germline V gene. This CDR3 has 14 residues. The CDR3 protein is CASSRVGPQETQYF. The DNA of the CDR3 is TGTGCCAGCAGCCGGGTGGGCCCCCAAGAGACCCAGTACTTC.

By frequency in the sample, this clone is medium-sized. J is TRBJ2-7 and V is TRBV2, with 11 bases that match TRBD2. V shed 8 bases and J 3 bases; nucleotides not matched to a gene: 6. Germline CDR1 SNHLY, CDR2 FYNNEI. This CDR3 has 14 residues. This CDR3 is CASDGTSGSYEQYF. CDR3 DNA sequence: TGTGCCAGCGACGGCACTAGCGGGAGCTACGAGCAGTACTTC.

The chain has TRBV5-4 and TRBJ2-3, with 15 bases lining up with TRBD2. V lost 5 bases to trimming and J lost 0 bases; unmatched junction nucleotides: 7. The germline V gene has CDR1 SGHNT and CDR2 YYREEE (reference sequence). The CDR3 has 18 amino acids. This chain's CDR3 is CASRPRTSGRASTDTQYF. CDR3 in DNA: TGTGCCAGCAGGCCCCGGACTAGCGGGAGGGCTAGCACAGATACGCAGTATTTT.

The genes are TRBV19 and TRBJ2-1; 9 bases line up with TRBD2. This CDR3 is built from 14 residues. The V and J ends lost 7 bases and 6 bases, in that order; junction bases with no gene match: 7. Per the germline V gene, CDR1 is LNHDA and CDR2 is SQIVND (reference sequence). The CDR3 DNA is TGTGCCAGTAATGAGGGACTAGCTTTCAATGAGCAGTTCTTC. It codes for CASNEGLAFNEQFF. Complete variable domain (other parts from reference TRBV19 and TRBJ2-1): DGGITQSPKYLFRKEGQNVTLSCEQNLNHDAMYWYRQDPGQGLRLIYYSQIVNDFQKGDIAEGYSVSREKKESFPLTVTSAQKNPTAFYLCASNEGLAFNEQFFGPGTRLTVL.

The chain combines TRBV29-1 with TRBJ2-5; 9 bases fit TRBD2. Germline CDR1 is SQVTM and CDR2 is ANQGSEA. The V segment lost 3 bases and the J segment 3 bases; nucleotides outside the gene matches: 2. The CDR3 runs 13 residues. The CDR3 sequence is CSVDPSGEETQYF. The CDR3 nucleotides read TGCAGCGTTGATCCTAGCGGGGAAGAGACCCAGTACTTC.

Only one count was recorded for this clone. The chain combines TRBV15 with TRBJ2-7, with 8 nucleotides matching TRBD2. The CDR3 totals 14 residues. The trim removed 2 bases at V and 3 bases at J, leaving 3 bases unmatched. Per germline, CDR1 LNHNV and CDR2 YYDKDF (reference sequence). The CDR3 loop is CATSRPGGVYEQYF. CDR3 nucleotide sequence: TGTGCCACCAGCAGACCCGGGGGGGTCTACGAGCAGTACTTC.

The gene calls are TRBV19 and TRBJ2-7; D unclear. The V and J ends lost 1 base and 1 base respectively, with 11 bases between them. Per germline, CDR1 LNHDA and CDR2 SQIVND (reference sequence). The CDR3 runs to 15 residues. The CDR3, as DNA: TGTGCCAGTAGTATAGTAACTTCGCCTTCCTACGAGCAGTACTTC. Amino acid sequence: CASSIVTSPSYEQYF.

The table lists this clone with a count of one. V and J are TRBV11-2 and TRBJ2-7; 12 nucleotides agree with TRBD2. With V trimmed by 2 bases and J by 2 bases, 7 bases remained unmatched. Germline-derived CDR1 and CDR2 are SGHAT and FQNNGV. CDR3 length: 17 amino acids. The DNA of the CDR3 is TGTGCCAGCAGCTTACGCCTAGCGGGAGGGCCCCCCTACGAGCAGTACTTC. Amino acid sequence: CASSLRLAGGPPYEQYF.

Comment on this clone: At the DNA level, this CDR3 is encoded by other sequences in the same sample as well. This chain links TRBV28 with TRBJ2-1; D is undetermined. The CDR3 runs 13 residues. Germline loops: CDR1 MDHEN, CDR2 SYDVKM. Trimming stripped 2 bases from V and 4 bases from J, with 6 bases between. The CDR3 sequence: CASSLLRYNEQFF. In DNA, the CDR3 is TGTGCCAGCAGTTTACTCCGGTACAATGAGCAGTTCTTC.

The chain combines TRBV9 with TRBJ2-2; possibly TRBD1 for D (5 bases). Germline CDR1 and CDR2: SGDLS and YYNGEE. This CDR3 has 15 amino acids. V was trimmed by 4 bases and J by 3 bases, leaving 13 bases between them. The CDR3 DNA reads TGTGCCAGCAGCAGTAGGGGAACAGACACCGGGGAGCTGTTTTTT. This gives the protein CASSSRGTDTGELFF.

The chain is built from TRBV6-5 and TRBJ2-7, with D unclear. Trimming left V 6 bases short and J 7 bases short, with 13 bases between. The CDR3 totals 12 residues. Germline V lookup: CDR1 MNHEY, CDR2 SVGAGI. CDR3 sequence reads: CASSSTSREQYF. CDR3 nucleotides: TGTGCCAGCAGCTCCACATCTAGGGAGCAGTACTTC.

The CDR3 region has the DNA TGTGCCAGTAGATTAACAGGGGACCCAAACATTCAGTACTTC. This gives the protein CASRLTGDPNIQYF. V usage is TRBV19 and J usage is TRBJ2-4, with 7 bases matching TRBD1. CDR1 and CDR2 (germline): LNHDA, SQIVND (reference sequence). The CDR3 extends over 14 amino acids. The trim removed 6 bases at V and 6 bases at J, leaving 8 bases unmatched.

V is TRBV2 and J is TRBJ1-5; no definite D call. The CDR3 has 14 residues. V was shortened by 4 bases and J by 9 bases, with 16 bases between the two germline ends. The germline V gene encodes CDR1 SNHLY and CDR2 FYNNEI. CDR3 bases: TGTGCCAGCAGTGTACGGCACGGAGTTTCGCCCCAGCATTTT. As protein: CASSVRHGVSPQHF. Combining the CDR3 with reference TRBV2 and TRBJ1-5 gives the whole variable domain EPEVTQTPSHQVTQMGQEVILRCVPISNHLYFYWYRQILGQKVEFLVSFYNNEISEKSEIFDDQFSVERPDGSNFTLKIRSTKLEDSAMYFCASSVRHGVSPQHFGDGTRLSIL.

This chain joins TRBV11-3 and TRBJ2-1; TRBD2 is a possible D gene (6 bases). The V end lost 4 bases, the J end lost 3 bases, and 16 bases lay between the germline ends. Germline lookup yields CDR1 SGHNT and CDR2 YENEEA. The CDR3 loop spans 16 amino acids. The CDR3: CASSSTPGLLYNEQFF. CDR3 nucleotides: TGTGCCAGCAGCTCAACCCCGGGACTTCTCTACAATGAGCAGTTCTTC. Complete variable domain (other parts from reference TRBV11-3 and TRBJ2-1): EAGVVQSPRYKIIEKKQPVAFWCNPISGHNTLYWYLQNLGQGPELLIRYENEEAVDDSQLPKDRFSAERLKGVDSTLKIQPAELGDSAVYLCASSSTPGLLYNEQFFGPGTRLTVL.